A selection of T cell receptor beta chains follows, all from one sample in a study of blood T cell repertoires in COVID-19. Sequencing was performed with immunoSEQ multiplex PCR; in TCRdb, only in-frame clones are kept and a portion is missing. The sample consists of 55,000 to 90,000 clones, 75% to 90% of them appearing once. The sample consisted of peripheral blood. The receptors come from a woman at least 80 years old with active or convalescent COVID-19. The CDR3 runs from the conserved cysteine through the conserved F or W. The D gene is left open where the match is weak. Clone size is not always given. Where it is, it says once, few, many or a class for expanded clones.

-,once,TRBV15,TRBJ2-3,TGTGCCACCAGCGGGAAACCTAGGGGCTTAAGCACAGATACGCAGTATTTT,CATSGKPRGLSTDTQYF
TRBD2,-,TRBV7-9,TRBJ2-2,TGTGCCAGCACCCAGGGACTAGCGGGGGCCGGGGAGCTGTTTTTT,CASTQGLAGAGELFF
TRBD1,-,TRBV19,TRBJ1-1,TGTGCCAGTAGTACCCAGACAGGGATCACTGAAGCTTTCTTT,CASSTQTGITEAFF
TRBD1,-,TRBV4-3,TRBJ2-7,TGCGCCAGCAGCCAAGATATAAGGGGGCGATTAACCTACGAGCAGTACTTC,CASSQDIRGRLTYEQYF
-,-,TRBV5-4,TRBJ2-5,TGTGCCAGCAGCTTGGTACAGGGTAGCGAGACCCAGTACTTC,CASSLVQGSETQYF
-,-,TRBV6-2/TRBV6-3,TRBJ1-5,TGTGCCAGCAGCCCCCGGGGAGGGTTCCATCAGCCCCAGCATTTT,CASSPRGGFHQPQHF
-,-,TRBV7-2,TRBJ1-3,TGTGCCAGCAGCTCCCAAGGAGACAGACCCATATATTTT,CASSSQGDRPIYF
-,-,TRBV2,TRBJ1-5,TGTGCCAGCAGGGGGGGAGTGGGCAATCAGCCCCAGCATTTT,CASRGGVGNQPQHF
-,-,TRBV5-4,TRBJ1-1,TGTGCCAGCAGCTTAACAGGGAGGAACACTGAAGCTTTCTTT,CASSLTGRNTEAFF
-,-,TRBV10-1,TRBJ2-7,TGCGCCAGCAGTCACGGTCTTACCTACGAGCAGTACTTC,CASSHGLTYEQYF
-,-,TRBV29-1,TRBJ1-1,TGCAGCGTTGTGGGCCAACCGAACACTGAAGCTTTCTTT,CSVVGQPNTEAFF
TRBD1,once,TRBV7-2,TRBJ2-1,TGTGCCAGCAGCTCAAGGACAGGGACGGGTGAGCAGTTCTTC,CASSSRTGTGEQFF
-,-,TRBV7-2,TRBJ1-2,TGTGCCAGCAGCTTAGAAGGGACTAGCGGGGGCTTGGGCGGCTACACCTTC,CASSLEGTSGGLGGYTF
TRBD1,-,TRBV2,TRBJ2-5,TGTGCCAGTAACAGGGGGCAAGGAGAGACCCAGTACTTC,CASNRGQGETQYF
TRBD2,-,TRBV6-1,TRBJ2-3,TGTGCCAGCAGTGGACTAGCGGGTTACCCTAGCACAGATACGCAGTATTTT,CASSGLAGYPSTDTQYF
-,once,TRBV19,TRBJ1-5,TGTGCCAGTAGTACCTCTCTACAGGGCAATCAGCCCCAGCATTTT,CASSTSLQGNQPQHF
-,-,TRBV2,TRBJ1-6,TGTGCCAGCAGAACAACAGGGTACAGAACGTTGGATTCACCCCTCCACTTT,CASRTTGYRTLDSPLHF
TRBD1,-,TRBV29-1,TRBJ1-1,TGCAGCGCTGTGGGGACAGCCAACATGAACACTGAAGCTTTCTTT,CSAVGTANMNTEAFF
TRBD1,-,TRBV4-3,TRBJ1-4,TGCGCCAGCAGCCAAGAGGGACAGGGAAATGAAAAACTGTTTTTT,CASSQEGQGNEKLFF
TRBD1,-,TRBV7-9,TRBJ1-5,TGTGCCAGCAGCTCGACAGGGGGTTTGGAGCCCCAGCATTTT,CASSSTGGLEPQHF
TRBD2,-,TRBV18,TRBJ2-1,TGTGCCAGCTCACCGGAAGTAGCGGGGGGGCCCAATGAGCAGTTCTTC,CASSPEVAGGPNEQFF
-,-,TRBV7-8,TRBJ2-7,TGTGCCAGCAGCTTAAGAGTTAGCTACGAGCAGTACTTC,CASSLRVSYEQYF
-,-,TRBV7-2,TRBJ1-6,TGTGCCAGCAGCTTTAACAGGGATAATTCACCCCTCCACTTT,CASSFNRDNSPLHF
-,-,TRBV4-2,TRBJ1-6,TGTGCCAGCAGCCCAAGTAATCCGAGACAGTCAAATTCACCCCTCCACTTT,CASSPSNPRQSNSPLHF
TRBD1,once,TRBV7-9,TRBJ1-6,TGTGCCAGCAGCCCCCCGGGACAGGGGGATTCACCCCTCCACTTT,CASSPPGQGDSPLHF
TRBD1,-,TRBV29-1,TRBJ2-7,TGCAGCGCGGAGATTCCGGGACAGGGGAACTACGAGCAGTACTTC,CSAEIPGQGNYEQYF
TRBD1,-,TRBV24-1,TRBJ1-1,TGTGCCACCAGTGAAAGTTCGACAGGGGAAGCTTTCTTT,CATSESSTGEAFF
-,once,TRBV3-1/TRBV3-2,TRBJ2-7,TGTGCCAGCAGCCAAGTGGCCCTTTCCTACGAGCAGTACTTC,CASSQVALSYEQYF
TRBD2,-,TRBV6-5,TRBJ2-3,TGTGCCAGCAGTTCCCTAGCGGGGGGGTTGGTAGATACGCAGTATTTT,CASSSLAGGLVDTQYF
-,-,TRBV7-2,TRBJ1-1,TGTGCCAGCAGCCAATCATCGGTGGGGGGCACTGAAGCTTTCTTT,CASSQSSVGGTEAFF